Below, 27 T cell receptor beta chains from the same sample are listed, as sequenced in a study of blood T cell repertoires in COVID-19. Libraries were prepared by immunoSEQ multiplex PCR; TCRdb keeps only in-frame clonotypes and omits some of them. The data show 330,000 or so clones, with 87% seen just once and approximately 9.9% held by the top ten. Sequenced material: peripheral blood. The receptors were sampled from a man under 40 with COVID-19, enrolled during active disease.

This clone was recorded once. J is TRBJ2-4 and V is TRBV11-3, with a tentative D call TRBD2 (6 bases). The V end lost 1 base, the J end lost 8 bases, and 6 bases lay between the germline ends. The CDR3 has 12 residues. CDR1 SGHNT and CDR2 YENEEA come from the germline V gene. CDR3 residues: CASSLGGDIQYF. For the CDR3, the DNA is TGTGCCAGCAGCTTAGGGGGGGACATTCAGTACTTC.

This sequence joins TRBV5-1 and TRBJ1-6; 9 bases fit TRBD1. CDR1 is SGHRS and CDR2 is YFSETQ in the germline V gene. This CDR3 contains 16 residues. V gave up 0 bases and J gave up 6 bases; unmatched junction bases: 4. The CDR3 nucleotides are TGCGCCAGCAGCTTGGTTGGACAGGGGACTAATTCACCCCTCCACTTT. Translated, it gives CASSLVGQGTNSPLHF. The full variable domain, completed using reference TRBV5-1 and TRBJ1-6, is KAGVTQTPRYLIKTRGQQVTLSCSPISGHRSVSWYQQTPGQGLQFLFEYFSETQRNKGNFPGRFSGRQFSNSRSEMNVSTLELGDSALYLCASSLVGQGTNSPLHFGNGTRLTVT.

This chain uses TRBV5-4 with TRBJ2-3; 12 bases are shared with TRBD2. The CDR3 is 17 residues long. V was clipped by 2 bases and J by 2 bases; unmatched bases: 6. Germline values: CDR1 SGHNT, CDR2 YYREEE (reference sequence). CDR3 loop: CASSFPSGRVYTDTQYF. Written as DNA, the CDR3 is TGTGCCAGCAGCTTCCCTAGCGGGAGGGTTTACACAGATACGCAGTATTTT. Combining the CDR3 with reference TRBV5-4 and TRBJ2-3 gives the whole variable domain ETGVTQSPTHLIKTRGQQVTLRCSSQSGHNTVSWYQQALGQGPQFIFQYYREEENGRGNFPPRFSGLQFPNYSSELNVNALELDDSALYLCASSFPSGRVYTDTQYFGPGTRLTVL.

V and J are TRBV14 and TRBJ1-1, with D possibly matching TRBD1 (5 bases). The V gene lost 1 base and the J gene lost 2 bases, with 14 bases spanning the gap. The germline CDR1 and CDR2 sequences are SGHDN and FVKESK. The CDR3 has 16 amino acids. The DNA for the CDR3 is TGTGCCAGCAGCCAAGCCTATGGGGCGCTTAACACTGAAGCTTTCTTT. It yields the protein CASSQAYGALNTEAFF.

This clone is large (0.1 to 1%). The chain links TRBV6-5 to TRBJ1-6; D is undetermined. Germline loops: CDR1 MNHEY, CDR2 SVGAGI. V shed 7 bases and J shed 11 bases, with 15 bases lying between them. The CDR3 covers 13 residues. The CDR3 DNA reads as TGTGCCAGCATGGCGGGAGGGATGCCACCCCTCCACTTT. It codes for CASMAGGMPPLHF.

The chain uses TRBV13 and TRBJ2-5, with D hard to call. The CDR3 loop spans 14 amino acids. The V end was cut by 1 base, the J end by 4 bases, with 10 bases between. Germline V gene lookup returns CDR1 PRHDT and CDR2 FYEKMQ (reference sequence). The chain's CDR3 is CASSLVGQAETQYF. CDR3 DNA: TGTGCCAGCAGCTTAGTGGGTCAGGCAGAGACCCAGTACTTC. Full variable domain (outside the CDR3, taken from reference TRBV13 and TRBJ2-5): AAGVIQSPRHLIKEKRETATLKCYPIPRHDTVYWYQQGPGQDPQFLISFYEKMQSDKGSIPDRFSAQQFSDYHSELNMSSLELGDSALYFCASSLVGQAETQYFGPGTRLLVL.

This clone was picked up one time. The chain is built from TRBV7-6 and TRBJ2-5; D possibly corresponds to TRBD2 (7 bases). CDR1 SGHVS and CDR2 FNYEAQ come from the germline V gene. Between the trimmed V and J ends, which lost 5 bases and 4 bases, there was a span of 11 bases. This CDR3 is built from 13 residues. CDR3 bases: TGTGCCAGCAGCCAGAGGGGGGGAGAGACCCAGTACTTC. Its protein product is CASSQRGGETQYF.

The chain is built from TRBV19 and TRBJ2-6; 9 bases are a match to TRBD1. CDR1 is LNHDA and CDR2 is SQIVND in the germline V gene (reference sequence). The ends lost 7 bases at V and 0 bases at J; junction bases unmatched: 10. This CDR3 has 18 residues. The CDR3 loop is CASTPPGTGISGANVLTF. For the CDR3, the DNA is TGTGCCAGTACACCGCCCGGGACAGGGATCTCTGGGGCCAACGTCCTGACTTTC. Full variable domain (rest looked up from reference TRBV19 and TRBJ2-6): DGGITQSPKYLFRKEGQNVTLSCEQNLNHDAMYWYRQDPGQGLRLIYYSQIVNDFQKGDIAEGYSVSREKKESFPLTVTSAQKNPTAFYLCASTPPGTGISGANVLTFGAGSRLTVL.

V and J are TRBV11-1 and TRBJ2-1, with D unresolved. Germline CDR1 and CDR2: SGHAT and FQDESV (reference sequence). The CDR3 totals 13 residues. V was shortened by 4 bases and J by 7 bases, with 11 bases between the two germline ends. The CDR3 spells CASSSYAWNEQFF. The CDR3 region has the DNA TGTGCCAGCAGCTCGTACGCGTGGAATGAGCAGTTCTTC.

The chain joins TRBV7-3 to TRBJ2-1, with D maybe TRBD1 (6 bases). Trimming cost V 5 bases and J 5 bases, with 19 bases left between them. The germline V gene encodes CDR1 SGHTA and CDR2 FQGTGA. The length of the CDR3 is 16 residues. The CDR3 nucleotides read TGTGCCAGCAGCGCAAAACTAACAGGGCCAGACAATGAGCAGTTCTTC. The encoded protein is CASSAKLTGPDNEQFF.

This sequence joins TRBV7-9 and TRBJ1-3; 8 bases map to TRBD1. Looked up from germline, CDR1 is SEHNR and CDR2 is FQNEAQ (reference sequence). The CDR3 has 15 amino acids. V shed 5 bases, J shed 4 bases, and the junction held 7 bases outside the gene matches. The DNA of the CDR3 is TGTGCCAGCAGCGAAGGACAGGGAGCCGGAAACACCATATATTTT. Encoded protein: CASSEGQGAGNTIYF. The full variable domain, rest sourced from reference TRBV7-9 and TRBJ1-3, is DTGVSQNPRHKITKRGQNVTFRCDPISEHNRLYWYRQTLGQGPEFLTYFQNEAQLEKSRLLSDRFSAERPKGSFSTLEIQRTEQGDSAMYLCASSEGQGAGNTIYFGEGSWLTVV.

The gene calls are TRBV13 and TRBJ1-6; D not resolved. From germline, CDR1 is PRHDT and CDR2 FYEKMQ (reference sequence). The CDR3 extends over 13 amino acids. Trimming pared 2 bases from V and 14 bases from J, leaving 13 bases between. The CDR3 spells CASSLLRSGALHF. The CDR3 DNA is TGTGCCAGCAGCTTATTGCGCAGTGGAGCCCTCCACTTT. The entire variable domain, with the rest obtained from reference TRBV13 and TRBJ1-6, is as follows: AAGVIQSPRHLIKEKRETATLKCYPIPRHDTVYWYQQGPGQDPQFLISFYEKMQSDKGSIPDRFSAQQFSDYHSELNMSSLELGDSALYFCASSLLRSGALHFGNGTRLTVT.

This rearrangement joins TRBV15 to TRBJ2-5, with a weak D call TRBD1 (5 bases). This CDR3 spans 13 amino acids. Germline V gene data show CDR1 as LNHNV and CDR2 as YYDKDF (reference sequence). Trimming took 4 bases from V and 2 from J, leaving 8 bases between them. The CDR3 protein is CATSIRQQETQYF. CDR3 coding DNA: TGTGCCACCAGCATCAGACAGCAAGAGACCCAGTACTTC.

This chain links TRBV18 with TRBJ1-1; no firm D call. The CDR3 length is 14 residues. The V end was cut by 1 base, the J end by 0 bases, with 6 bases between. Germline-derived CDR1 and CDR2 are KGHSH and LQKENI. This CDR3 reads CASSPLNLNTEAFF. The CDR3 DNA sequence: TGTGCCAGCTCACCACTTAATTTGAACACTGAAGCTTTCTTT.

V and J are TRBV4-2 and TRBJ2-1, with D maybe TRBD2 (6 bases). The CDR3 sequence is 16 residues long. Trimming removed 2 bases from V and 4 bases from J, with 15 bases in between. CDR1 is LGHNA and CDR2 is YNFKEQ in the germline V gene. DNA for the CDR3: TGTGCCAGCAGCCAACCAATGGATGGGGGGTACAATGAGCAGTTCTTC. It translates to CASSQPMDGGYNEQFF.

The V gene is TRBV3-1 (or the pseudogene TRBV3-2), the J gene TRBJ1-1, with D tentatively TRBD1 (5 bases). The CDR3 length is 14 residues. From germline, CDR1 is LGHDT and CDR2 YNNKEL (reference sequence). V was cut by 0 bases and J by 0 bases, with 5 bases left in between. The CDR3 coding sequence is TGTGCCAGCAGCCAAGAAGGGGTGAACACTGAAGCTTTCTTT. This gives the protein CASSQEGVNTEAFF.

J is TRBJ1-6 and V is TRBV7-2; tentative D call: TRBD1 (5 bases). V lost 2 bases and J 2 bases, leaving 13 bases between the germline ends. Germline lookup yields CDR1 SGHTA and CDR2 FQGNSA. This CDR3 spans 17 amino acids. The CDR3 spells CASSLWWGATYNSPLHF. The CDR3 nucleotides read TGTGCCAGCAGCTTATGGTGGGGCGCGACCTATAATTCACCCCTCCACTTT.

V is TRBV19 and J is TRBJ2-7; D is uncertain. Germline V gene sequence: CDR1 LNHDA, CDR2 SQIVND (reference sequence). The CDR3 is made up of 14 amino acids. Trimming shortened V by 5 bases and J by 2 bases, and 13 bases separated the two germline ends. The CDR3 sequence: CASSVRVETYEQYF. The CDR3 nucleotides are TGTGCCAGTAGTGTCCGGGTAGAAACCTACGAGCAGTACTTC. Supplemented by reference TRBV19 and TRBJ2-7, the full variable domain reads DGGITQSPKYLFRKEGQNVTLSCEQNLNHDAMYWYRQDPGQGLRLIYYSQIVNDFQKGDIAEGYSVSREKKESFPLTVTSAQKNPTAFYLCASSVRVETYEQYFGPGTRLTVT.

In this sample, this clone turned up once. The rearrangement links TRBV7-8 to TRBJ1-2; tentatively, D is TRBD1 (6 bases). V was pared by 4 bases and J by 4 bases, with 16 bases between. The CDR3 sequence is 15 residues long. Germline loops: CDR1 SGHVS, CDR2 FQNEAQ. The CDR3 nucleotides read TGTGCCAGCAGCTCTGGAATAACAGGGATCTATGGCTACACCTTC. It yields the protein CASSSGITGIYGYTF.

The gene calls are TRBV18 and TRBJ1-2, with 7 bases matching TRBD1. V gave up 2 bases and J gave up 0 bases; unmatched junction bases: 3. The germline CDR1 and CDR2 sequences are KGHSH and LQKENI. The CDR3 contains 15 residues. Here the CDR3 reads CASSPDRATNYGYTF. The CDR3 nucleotides are TGTGCCAGCTCACCAGACAGGGCTACTAACTATGGCTACACCTTC.

The chain links TRBV7-3 to TRBJ2-7, with no clear D. CDR1 SGHTA and CDR2 FQGTGA come from the germline V gene. V dropped 7 bases and J dropped 3 bases, with 7 bases sitting between them. The CDR3 extends over 11 amino acids. CDR3 coding DNA: TGTGCCAGCAAATTCGTCTACGAGCAGTACTTC. This codes for CASKFVYEQYF. The full variable domain, rest sourced from reference TRBV7-3 and TRBJ2-7, is GAGVSQTPSNKVTEKGKYVELRCDPISGHTALYWYRQSLGQGPEFLIYFQGTGAADDSGLPNDRFFAVRPEGSVSTLKIQRTERGDSAVYLCASKFVYEQYFGPGTRLTVT.

V is TRBV19 and J is TRBJ1-2; the match to TRBD1 covers 8 bases. Germline assignment: CDR1 LNHDA and CDR2 SQIVND (reference sequence). The CDR3 runs 15 residues. V was clipped by 9 bases and J by 0 bases; unmatched bases: 9. The CDR3: CASADRALANYGYTF. CDR3 in DNA: TGTGCCAGCGCGGACAGGGCGCTAGCTAACTATGGCTACACCTTC. The complete variable domain, with remaining parts taken from reference TRBV19 and TRBJ1-2, reads DGGITQSPKYLFRKEGQNVTLSCEQNLNHDAMYWYRQDPGQGLRLIYYSQIVNDFQKGDIAEGYSVSREKKESFPLTVTSAQKNPTAFYLCASADRALANYGYTFGSGTRLTVV.

The chain joins TRBV18 to TRBJ2-3, with D possibly being TRBD2 (5 bases). This CDR3 is built from 16 residues. Deletions cut 3 bases from V and 1 base from J, with 14 bases between. Germline CDR1 reads KGHSH; CDR2 reads LQKENI. This CDR3 is CASSPVLLGGTDTQYF. In DNA form, the CDR3 reads TGTGCCAGCTCACCGGTGTTATTGGGAGGCACAGATACGCAGTATTTT.

The chain couples TRBV30 to TRBJ2-1; 11 bases match TRBD2. The germline V gene has CDR1 GTSNPN and CDR2 SVGIG (reference sequence). CDR3 length equals 16 residues. The junction had 5 bases not matched to a gene; V was cut back by 0 bases and J by 4 bases. DNA for the CDR3: TGTGCCTGGAGTGTGGGAACTAGCGGGAGTTACAATGAGCAGTTCTTC. Translating it yields CAWSVGTSGSYNEQFF.

The chain recombines TRBV19 with TRBJ1-2, with 7 bases that match TRBD1. V was clipped by 7 bases and J by 5 bases; unmatched bases: 4. CDR1 LNHDA and CDR2 SQIVND come from the germline V gene (reference sequence). There are 12 residues in the CDR3. The CDR3 loop is CASKGTAYGYTF. CDR3 nucleotides: TGTGCCAGTAAGGGGACAGCTTATGGCTACACCTTC.

The chain recombines TRBV6-1 with TRBJ2-3; possible D gene TRBD1, 6 bases. V dropped 2 bases and J dropped 2 bases, with 14 bases sitting between them. The CDR3 extends over 16 amino acids. CDR1 and CDR2 (germline): MNHNS, SASEGT. For the CDR3, the DNA is TGTGCCAGCAGTGAATTTGGGACACCTAACACAGATACGCAGTATTTT. Its translation: CASSEFGTPNTDTQYF.

This clone was seen more than once but under ten times. The V and J genes are TRBV5-1 and TRBJ2-1, with TRBD1 matching over 11 bases. V trimming: 4 bases; J trimming: 4 bases; junction bases outside the gene matches: 7. The CDR3 consists of 16 residues. Germline V gene lookup returns CDR1 SGHRS and CDR2 YFSETQ. In nucleotides, the CDR3 is TGCGCCAGCAGCGGCGGGACAGGGGGACCTTACAATGAGCAGTTCTTC. Translation: CASSGGTGGPYNEQFF.